This record looks at one T cell receptor beta chain sequence and its context. Germline CDR1 and CDR2: SEHNR and FQNEAQ (reference sequence). This CDR3 comprises 17 residues. J lost 0 bases, V lost 5 bases, and 7 bases had no gene match. This record belongs to a study of blood T cell repertoires in COVID-19. Produced via immunoSEQ multiplex PCR; TCRdb's table is partial and in-frame only. The sample holds about 55,000 clones, about 90% seen once. This chain connects TRBV7-9 to TRBJ1-4; 9 nucleotides line up with TRBD1. The TCR sequence derives from a human donor with active COVID-19. The donor label of this sample is uncertain. Input material: peripheral blood. This CDR3 reads CASSEGTGPATNEKLFF. The CDR3 nucleotides read TGTGCCAGCAGCGAGGGGACAGGGCCTGCAACTAATGAAAAACTGTTTTTT.